Given below is one TCR beta chain in context. Its antigen is currently unknown. The data stem from a study of cytomegalovirus exposure and HLA in healthy donors. CDR1 is SGHVS and CDR2 is FQNEAQ in the germline V gene. Trimming removed 3 bases from V and 4 bases from J, with 19 bases in between. This CDR3 is built from 16 residues. The PCR made use of 60 Vbeta and 13 Jbeta primers. Generated by immunoSEQ multiplex PCR, the TCRdb table keeps only in-frame clones and is missing some. The sample includes some 190,000 clones, roughly 79% of them seen just once. The study, taken as a whole, reports: Cytomegalovirus association was assigned to about 150 TCR beta chains. For presence/absence analyses, sequencing depth was assumed to be roughly uniform across donors. Most subjects' HLA-A and HLA-B alleles were reportedly predicted from TCR beta sequences.

The V call is TRBV7-8, the J call TRBJ2-7; TRBD2 is a possible D gene (6 bases). The sequencing sample was made of PBMCs. The clonotype was recovered from a woman between 18 and 29 years old in good health and CMV-seronegative. Here the CDR3 reads CASSFTVPSEAYEQYF. CDR3 nucleotide sequence: TGTGCCAGCAGCTTCACTGTCCCTAGCGAAGCTTACGAGCAGTACTTC.